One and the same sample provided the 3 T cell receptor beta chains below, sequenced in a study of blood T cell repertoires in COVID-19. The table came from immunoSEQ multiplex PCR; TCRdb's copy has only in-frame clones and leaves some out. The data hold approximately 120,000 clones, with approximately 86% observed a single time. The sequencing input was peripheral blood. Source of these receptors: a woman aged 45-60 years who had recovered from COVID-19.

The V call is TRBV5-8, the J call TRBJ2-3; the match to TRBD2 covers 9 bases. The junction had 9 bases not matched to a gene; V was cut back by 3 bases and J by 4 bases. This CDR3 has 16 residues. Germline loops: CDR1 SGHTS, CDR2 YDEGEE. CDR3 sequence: CASSSTGRGGSDTQYF. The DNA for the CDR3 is TGTGCCAGCAGCTCAACCGGGCGGGGGGGCTCAGATACGCAGTATTTT. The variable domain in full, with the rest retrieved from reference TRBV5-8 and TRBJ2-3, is EAGVTQSPTHLIKTRGQQATLRCSPISGHTSVYWYQQALGLGLQFLLWYDEGEERNRGNFPPRFSGRQFPNYSSELNVNALELEDSALYLCASSSTGRGGSDTQYFGPGTRLTVL.

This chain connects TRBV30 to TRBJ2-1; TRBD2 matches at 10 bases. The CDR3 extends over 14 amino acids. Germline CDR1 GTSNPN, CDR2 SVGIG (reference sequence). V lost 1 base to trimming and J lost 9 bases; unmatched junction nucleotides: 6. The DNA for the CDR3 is TGTGCCTGGAGTGAGCGGGGGGGCCCGGGTGAGCAGTTCTTC. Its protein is CAWSERGGPGEQFF. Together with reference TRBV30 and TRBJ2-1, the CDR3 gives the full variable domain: SQTIHQWPATLVQPVGSPLSLECTVEGTSNPNLYWYRQAAGRGLQLLFYSVGIGQISSEVPQNLSASRPQDRQFILSSKKLLLSDSGFYLCAWSERGGPGEQFFGPGTRLTVL.

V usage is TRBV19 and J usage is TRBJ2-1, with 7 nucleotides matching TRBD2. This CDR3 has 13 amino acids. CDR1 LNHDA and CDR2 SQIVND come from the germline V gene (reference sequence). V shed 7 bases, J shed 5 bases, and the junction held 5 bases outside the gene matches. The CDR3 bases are TGTGCCAGTAACGGGGGGTTTAACAATGAGCAGTTCTTC. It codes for CASNGGFNNEQFF.